This paragraph covers one TCR beta chain sequence. The Seattle patients, enrolled during active infection, were followed longitudinally. These data originate in a study of blood T cell repertoires in COVID-19. Study-level information: The study drew acute and convalescent COVID-19 samples from the United States, Italy and Spain. PBMCs, B-cell-depleted T cells, or T cells were the source of the cDNA or gDNA that made up the material.

As processed by the authors: Quantification of nucleated cells was approximated via reference gene primer amplification. Profiling relied on immunoSEQ multiplex PCR, and the TCRdb table lists in-frame clones only, not all of them. V and J calls and clone size are as listed in that table; D and trimming were resolved from the DNA. There are roughly 320,000 clones in the sample; over 85% occur only once, and 1.5% to 2% lies in the top ten. CDR1 is MNHEY and CDR2 is SMNVEV in the germline V gene (reference sequence). This CDR3 region has 15 residues. The ends lost 6 bases at V and 4 bases at J; junction bases unmatched: 6.

Sequencing was carried out using peripheral blood. The chain links TRBV27 to TRBJ2-2; 9 bases match TRBD1. The receptor comes from a woman aged 25 to 39 with COVID-19, enrolled during active disease. The CDR3 sequence: CASRPGDRVTGELFF. The CDR3 nucleotides are TGTGCCAGCAGACCGGGGGACAGGGTCACCGGGGAGCTGTTTTTT.